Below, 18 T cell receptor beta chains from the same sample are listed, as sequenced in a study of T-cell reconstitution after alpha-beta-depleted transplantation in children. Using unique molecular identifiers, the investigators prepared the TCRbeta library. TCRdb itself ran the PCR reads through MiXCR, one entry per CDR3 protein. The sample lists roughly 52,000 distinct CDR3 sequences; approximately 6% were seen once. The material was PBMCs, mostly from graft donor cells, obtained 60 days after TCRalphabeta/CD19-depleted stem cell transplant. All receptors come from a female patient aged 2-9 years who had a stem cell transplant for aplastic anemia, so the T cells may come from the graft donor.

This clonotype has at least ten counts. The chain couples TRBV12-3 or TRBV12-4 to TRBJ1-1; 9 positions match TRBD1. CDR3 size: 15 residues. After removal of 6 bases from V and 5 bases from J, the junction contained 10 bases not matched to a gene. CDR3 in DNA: TGTGCCAGCAGACTTGCCGGACAGGGGCGTACTGAAGCTTTCTTT. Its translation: CASRLAGQGRTEAFF.

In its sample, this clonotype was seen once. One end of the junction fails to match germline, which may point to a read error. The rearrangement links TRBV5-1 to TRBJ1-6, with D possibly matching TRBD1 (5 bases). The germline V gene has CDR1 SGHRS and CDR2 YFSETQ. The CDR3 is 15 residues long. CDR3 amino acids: CTSSLGQGEHSPLHF. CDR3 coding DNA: TGCACCAGCAGCTTGGGGCAGGGAGAACATTCACCCCTCCACTTT.

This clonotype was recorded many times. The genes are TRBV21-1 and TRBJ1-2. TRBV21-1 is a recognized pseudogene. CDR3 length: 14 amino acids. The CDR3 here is CASSKAPANYGYTF. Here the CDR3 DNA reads TGTGCCAGCAGCAAAGCTCCAGCCAACTATGGCTACACCTTC.

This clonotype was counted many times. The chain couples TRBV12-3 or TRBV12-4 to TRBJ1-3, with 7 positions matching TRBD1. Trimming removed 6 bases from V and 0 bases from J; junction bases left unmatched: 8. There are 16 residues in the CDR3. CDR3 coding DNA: TGTGCCAGCAGCTATAGGACAGGTTTCTCTGGAAACACCATATATTTT. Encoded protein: CASSYRTGFSGNTIYF.

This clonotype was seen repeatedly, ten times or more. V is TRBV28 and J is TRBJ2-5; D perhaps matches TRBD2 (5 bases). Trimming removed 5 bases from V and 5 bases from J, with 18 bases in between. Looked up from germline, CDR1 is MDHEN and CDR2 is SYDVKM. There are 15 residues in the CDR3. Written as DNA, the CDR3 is TGTGCCAGCAGTCCTCGGGGTTTGGAAACGGAGACCCAGTACTTC. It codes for CASSPRGLETETQYF.

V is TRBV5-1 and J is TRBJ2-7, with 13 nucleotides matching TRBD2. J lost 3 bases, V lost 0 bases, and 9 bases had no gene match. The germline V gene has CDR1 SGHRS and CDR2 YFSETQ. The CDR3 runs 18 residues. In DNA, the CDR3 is TGCGCCAGCAGCTTGGGGCCGCTAGGGACTAGCGGGAACTACGAGCAGTACTTC. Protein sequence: CASSLGPLGTSGNYEQYF. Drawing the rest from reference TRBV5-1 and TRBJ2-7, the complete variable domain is KAGVTQTPRYLIKTRGQQVTLSCSPISGHRSVSWYQQTPGQGLQFLFEYFSETQRNKGNFPGRFSGRQFSNSRSEMNVSTLELGDSALYLCASSLGPLGTSGNYEQYFGPGTRLTVT.

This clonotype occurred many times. In DNA, the CDR3 is TGTGCCAGCAGCCCTAGGACTAGCGTGGGGGCGGAGCAGTTCTTC. This codes for CASSPRTSVGAEQFF. The chain joins TRBV28 to TRBJ2-1; 9 bases map to TRBD2. The germline gives CDR1 MDHEN, CDR2 SYDVKM. V lost 6 bases to trimming and J lost 10 bases; unmatched junction nucleotides: 13. The CDR3 sequence is 15 residues long.

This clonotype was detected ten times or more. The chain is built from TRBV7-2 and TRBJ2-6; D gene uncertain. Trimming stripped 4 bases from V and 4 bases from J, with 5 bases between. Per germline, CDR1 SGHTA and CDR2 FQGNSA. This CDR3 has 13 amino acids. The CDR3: CASSYRGANVLTF. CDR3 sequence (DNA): TGTGCCAGCAGCTATCGGGGGGCCAACGTCCTGACTTTC.

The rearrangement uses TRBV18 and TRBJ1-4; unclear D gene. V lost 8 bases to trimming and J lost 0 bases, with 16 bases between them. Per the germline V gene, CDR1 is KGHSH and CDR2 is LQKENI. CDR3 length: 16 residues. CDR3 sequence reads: CASRPEDSATNEKLFF. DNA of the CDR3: TGTGCCAGCAGACCCGAAGATAGCGCAACTAATGAAAAACTGTTTTTT.

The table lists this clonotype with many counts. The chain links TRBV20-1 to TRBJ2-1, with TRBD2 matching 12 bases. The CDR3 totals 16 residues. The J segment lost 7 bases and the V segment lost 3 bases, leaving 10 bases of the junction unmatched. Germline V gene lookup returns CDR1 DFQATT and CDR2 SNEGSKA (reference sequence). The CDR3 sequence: CSARRVLAGGPNEQFF. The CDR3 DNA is TGCAGTGCTAGGAGGGTCCTAGCGGGAGGGCCGAATGAGCAGTTCTTC.

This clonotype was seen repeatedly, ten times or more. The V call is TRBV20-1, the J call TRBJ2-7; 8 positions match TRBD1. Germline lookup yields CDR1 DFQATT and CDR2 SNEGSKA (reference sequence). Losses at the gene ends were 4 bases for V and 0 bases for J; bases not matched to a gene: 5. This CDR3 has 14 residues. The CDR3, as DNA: TGCAGTGCTAAACGGACAGGGCGCTCCTACGAGCAGTACTTC. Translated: CSAKRTGRSYEQYF.

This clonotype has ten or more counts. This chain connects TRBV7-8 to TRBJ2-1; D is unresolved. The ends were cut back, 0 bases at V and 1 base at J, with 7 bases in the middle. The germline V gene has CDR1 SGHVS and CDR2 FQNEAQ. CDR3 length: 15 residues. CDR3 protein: CASSLATYSYNEQFF. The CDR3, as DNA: TGTGCCAGCAGCTTAGCGACCTATTCCTACAATGAGCAGTTCTTC.

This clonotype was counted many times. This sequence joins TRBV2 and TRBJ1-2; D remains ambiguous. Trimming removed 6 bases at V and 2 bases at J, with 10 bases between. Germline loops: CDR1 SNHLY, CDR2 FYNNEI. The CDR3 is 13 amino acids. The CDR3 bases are TGTGCCAGCAGGATCAGGACCAACTATGGCTACACCTTC. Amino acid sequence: CASRIRTNYGYTF.

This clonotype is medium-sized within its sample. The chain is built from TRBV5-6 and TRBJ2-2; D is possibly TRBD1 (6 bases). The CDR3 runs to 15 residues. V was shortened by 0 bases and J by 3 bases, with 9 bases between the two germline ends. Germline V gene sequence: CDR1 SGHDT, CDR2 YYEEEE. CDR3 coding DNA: TGTGCCAGCAGCTTGGACAGGGCTTACACCGGGGAGCTGTTTTTT. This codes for CASSLDRAYTGELFF.

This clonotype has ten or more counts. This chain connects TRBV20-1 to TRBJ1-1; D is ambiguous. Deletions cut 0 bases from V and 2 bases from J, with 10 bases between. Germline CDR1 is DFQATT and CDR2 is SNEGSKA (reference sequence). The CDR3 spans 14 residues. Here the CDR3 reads CSARDGTVNTEAFF. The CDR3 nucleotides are TGCAGTGCTAGAGATGGTACAGTAAACACTGAAGCTTTCTTT.

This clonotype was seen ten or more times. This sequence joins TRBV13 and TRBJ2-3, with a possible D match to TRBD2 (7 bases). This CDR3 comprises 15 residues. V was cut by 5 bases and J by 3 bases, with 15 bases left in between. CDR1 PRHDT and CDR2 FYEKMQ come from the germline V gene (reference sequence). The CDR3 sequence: CASSPSGGGTDTQYF. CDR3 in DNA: TGTGCCAGCAGCCCTTCGGGGGGCGGGACAGATACGCAGTATTTT.

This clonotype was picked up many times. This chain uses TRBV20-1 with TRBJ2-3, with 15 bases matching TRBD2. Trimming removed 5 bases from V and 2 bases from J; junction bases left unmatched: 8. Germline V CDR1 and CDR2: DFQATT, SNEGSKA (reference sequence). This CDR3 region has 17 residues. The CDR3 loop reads CSAPRTSGRAPTDTQYF. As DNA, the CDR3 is TGCAGTGCTCCGCGGACTAGCGGGAGGGCCCCCACAGATACGCAGTATTTT.

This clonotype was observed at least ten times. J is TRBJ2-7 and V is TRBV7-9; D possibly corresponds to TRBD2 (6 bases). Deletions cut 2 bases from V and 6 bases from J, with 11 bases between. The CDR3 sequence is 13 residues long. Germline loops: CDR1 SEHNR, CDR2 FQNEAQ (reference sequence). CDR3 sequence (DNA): TGTGCCAGCAGCTTACGGGGGAAACGCGAGCAGTACTTC. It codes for CASSLRGKREQYF.